The 15 T cell receptor beta chains below were found in one sample sequenced in a study of brain metastases from non-small cell lung cancer. Repertoires were generated with immunoSEQ multiplex PCR, while TCRdb's copy carries only in-frame clones and drops some. The sample yields about 2,100 clones, 65% to 90% seen once. Sequenced: tissue from a brain metastasis. The origin of the receptors is a donor at least 40 years old with non-small cell lung cancer.

The chain employs TRBV5-1 and TRBJ1-2; D is ambiguous. V lost 2 bases to trimming and J lost 3 bases, with 5 bases between them. The CDR3 covers 12 residues. Germline CDR1 and CDR2: SGHRS and YFSETQ. CDR3 bases: TGCGCCAGCAGCTTCGATGACTATGGCTACACCTTC. Translating it yields CASSFDDYGYTF.

The J gene is TRBJ2-3, the V gene TRBV5-1; tentative D call: TRBD2 (6 bases). The length of the CDR3 is 17 residues. The ends were cut back, 0 bases at V and 2 bases at J, with 16 bases in the middle. From germline, CDR1 is SGHRS and CDR2 YFSETQ. The CDR3 protein is CASSLESALAVTDTQYF. Here the CDR3 DNA reads TGCGCCAGCAGCTTGGAAAGTGCTTTAGCGGTCACAGATACGCAGTATTTT.

The chain joins TRBV20-1 to TRBJ1-1; D gene uncertain. Trimming stripped 3 bases from V and 0 bases from J, with 8 bases between. The CDR3 spans 13 residues. CDR1 is DFQATT and CDR2 is SNEGSKA in the germline V gene (reference sequence). CDR3 in DNA: TGCAGTGCTAGTTGGGGAGTGAACACTGAAGCTTTCTTT. Protein product: CSASWGVNTEAFF.

V and J are TRBV7-2 and TRBJ2-2; TRBD2 aligns across 13 bases. CDR1 SGHTA and CDR2 FQGNSA come from the germline V gene. V gave up 5 bases and J gave up 1 base; unmatched junction bases: 4. The CDR3 loop spans 17 amino acids. Here the CDR3 reads CASSVGTSGMNTGELFF. CDR3 in DNA: TGTGCCAGCAGCGTTGGGACTAGCGGGATGAACACCGGGGAGCTGTTTTTT.

This clone appeared a few times. The rearrangement links TRBV19 to TRBJ1-2; D is undetermined. Trimming took 5 bases from V and 4 from J, leaving 8 bases between them. Germline CDR1 LNHDA, CDR2 SQIVND (reference sequence). The CDR3 runs 12 residues. CDR3 coding DNA: TGTGCCAGTAGTGCCCACACCTATGGCTACACCTTC. Amino acids: CASSAHTYGYTF.

The chain recombines TRBV9 with TRBJ2-6; D ambiguous. Trimming shortened V by 4 bases and J by 0 bases, and 8 bases separated the two germline ends. The CDR3 is 15 residues long. CDR1 is SGDLS and CDR2 is YYNGEE in the germline V gene. CDR3: CASSRVGSGANVLTF. The CDR3, as DNA: TGTGCCAGCAGCCGGGTCGGCTCTGGGGCCAACGTCCTGACTTTC. Full variable domain (remainder filled in from reference TRBV9 and TRBJ2-6): DSGVTQTPKHLITATGQRVTLRCSPRSGDLSVYWYQQSLDQGLQFLIQYYNGEERAKGNILERFSAQQFPDLHSELNLSSLELGDSALYFCASSRVGSGANVLTFGAGSRLTVL.

The V gene is TRBV4-1, the J gene TRBJ1-1; TRBD1 is a possible D gene (5 bases). Germline V gene data show CDR1 as MGHRA and CDR2 as YSYEKL. With 3 bases removed from V and 1 base from J, the gap between germline ends came to 9 bases. The CDR3 sequence is 14 residues long. The CDR3 loop is CASSHRQRNTEAFF. In DNA form, the CDR3 reads TGCGCCAGCAGCCATAGACAGAGGAACACTGAAGCTTTCTTT.

This clone occurred a few times. The chain couples TRBV30 to TRBJ1-5; TRBD1 matches 8 bases. The trim removed 1 base at V and 1 base at J, leaving 3 bases unmatched. CDR1 and CDR2 (germline): GTSNPN, SVGIG (reference sequence). The CDR3 has 15 amino acids. CDR3 region: CAWSARTGSNQPQHF. The DNA for the CDR3 is TGTGCCTGGAGTGCTCGGACAGGGAGCAATCAGCCCCAGCATTTT. Filled out from reference TRBV30 and TRBJ1-5, the complete variable domain reads SQTIHQWPATLVQPVGSPLSLECTVEGTSNPNLYWYRQAAGRGLQLLFYSVGIGQISSEVPQNLSASRPQDRQFILSSKKLLLSDSGFYLCAWSARTGSNQPQHFGDGTRLSIL.

The chain is built from TRBV15 and TRBJ2-1; TRBD1 is a possible D gene (5 bases). With 1 base removed from V and 0 bases from J, the gap between germline ends came to 10 bases. Germline V gives CDR1 LNHNV, CDR2 YYDKDF (reference sequence). The CDR3 is 16 residues long. CDR3 nucleotides: TGTGCCACCAGCAGAGGGGGCCTGATCTCCTACAATGAGCAGTTCTTC. Encoded protein: CATSRGGLISYNEQFF. Supplemented by reference TRBV15 and TRBJ2-1, the full variable domain reads DAMVIQNPRYQVTQFGKPVTLSCSQTLNHNVMYWYQQKSSQAPKLLFHYYDKDFNNEADTPDNFQSRRPNTSFCFLDIRSPGLGDTAMYLCATSRGGLISYNEQFFGPGTRLTVL.

The chain is built from TRBV6-5 and TRBJ2-7; D may be TRBD1 (5 bases). Germline lookup yields CDR1 MNHEY and CDR2 SVGAGI. The CDR3 is 12 amino acids. V was trimmed by 8 bases and J by 9 bases, leaving 17 bases between them. The CDR3 region is CASWGHMTGQYF. The CDR3 DNA reads as TGTGCCAGCTGGGGCCACATGACTGGGCAGTACTTC.

V is TRBV9 and J is TRBJ2-3, with a possible D match to TRBD1 (6 bases). The germline gives CDR1 SGDLS, CDR2 YYNGEE. This CDR3 has 16 residues. V dropped 2 bases and J dropped 2 bases, with 15 bases sitting between them. As DNA, the CDR3 is TGTGCCAGCAGCGTCCACCCCGGACAGACCACAGATACGCAGTATTTT. Amino acid sequence: CASSVHPGQTTDTQYF.

This sequence joins TRBV7-9 and TRBJ2-7; D could derive from TRBD1 or TRBD2 (5 bases each). The germline V and J ends were trimmed by 5 bases and 3 bases, with 14 bases remaining between them. This CDR3 region has 14 residues. In germline, CDR1 is SEHNR, CDR2 FQNEAQ (reference sequence). DNA of the CDR3: TGTGCCAGCAGCCCCGGGACCGTCGGCTACGAGCAGTACTTC. It yields the protein CASSPGTVGYEQYF.

About this clone itself: A junction boundary mismatches the germline segment, possibly from a read error. The sample holds other DNA sequences that translate to the same CDR3. V gene TRBV6-5 combines with J gene TRBJ1-5; D possibly corresponds to TRBD1 (6 bases). Germline loops: CDR1 MNHEY, CDR2 SVGAGI. The CDR3 runs 13 residues. The CDR3 spells CASSQKGGQPQHF. CDR3 nucleotides: TGTGCCAGCAGTCAGAAGGGGGGTCAGCCTCAGCATTTT.

This rearrangement joins TRBV28 to TRBJ1-2; D is undetermined. Germline V gene data show CDR1 as MDHEN and CDR2 as SYDVKM. The CDR3 has 12 amino acids. The CDR3 DNA sequence: TGTGCGCTCGGGGAGGATAACTATGGCTACACCTTC. Translating gives CALGEDNYGYTF.

The chain recombines TRBV7-2 with TRBJ2-4; a possible D gene is TRBD1 (5 bases). In germline, CDR1 is SGHTA, CDR2 FQGNSA. Trimming left V 1 base short and J 6 bases short, with 10 bases between. There are 14 residues in the CDR3. As DNA, the CDR3 is TGTGCCAGCAGCTTAGAACCCACAGGAAACATTCAGTACTTC. This gives the protein CASSLEPTGNIQYF.